Each of the 8 T cell receptor beta chains below was sequenced from the same sample in a study of blood T cell repertoires in COVID-19. Repertoires were generated with immunoSEQ multiplex PCR, while TCRdb's copy carries only in-frame clones and drops some. Of around 620,000 clones in the sample, 85% to 90% were seen once. Sequencing was done on a sample of peripheral blood. The source is a woman between 18 and 29 years old with acute or convalescent COVID-19.

This chain connects TRBV5-7 to TRBJ2-1, with D possibly being TRBD1 (5 bases). TRBV5-7 qualifies as an ORF whose function is uncertain. V shed 0 bases and J shed 0 bases, with 19 bases lying between them. The CDR3 covers 19 residues. The CDR3 is CASSLGRRKDTNSYNEQFF. CDR3 coding DNA: TGTGCCAGCAGCTTGGGAAGACGAAAGGACACTAACTCCTACAATGAGCAGTTCTTC.

A single count supports this clone. The chain joins TRBV27 to TRBJ1-2, with a possible D match to TRBD1 (5 bases). Germline CDR1 reads MNHEY; CDR2 reads SMNVEV (reference sequence). The CDR3 totals 15 residues. V was trimmed by 2 bases and J by 8 bases, leaving 18 bases between them. The CDR3 DNA is TGTGCCAGCAGTTTAAGTTTCGGGCAGGGTGAGGGCTACACCTTC. Translation: CASSLSFGQGEGYTF.

This chain links TRBV4-1 with TRBJ1-2; D unclear. Looked up from germline, CDR1 is MGHRA and CDR2 is YSYEKL. This CDR3 comprises 17 residues. Deletions cut 6 bases from V and 2 bases from J, with 22 bases between. Here the CDR3 reads CASRHIMVRTPNYGYTF. CDR3 DNA sequence: TGCGCCAGCAGACACATAATGGTCCGTACCCCGAACTATGGCTACACCTTC.

V usage is TRBV25-1 and J usage is TRBJ1-4; weak D call: TRBD1 (5 bases). V dropped 8 bases and J dropped 7 bases, with 23 bases sitting between them. This CDR3 is 16 amino acids long. Germline V gene sequence: CDR1 MGHDK, CDR2 SYGVNS. DNA for the CDR3: TGTGCCAGCCAACAAACCCGGTCAGGGTGGTCTGAAAAACTGTTTTTT. Its protein is CASQQTRSGWSEKLFF.

This chain links TRBV5-1 with TRBJ2-3, with 7 bases matching TRBD1. In germline, CDR1 is SGHRS, CDR2 YFSETQ. J was trimmed by 4 bases and V by 7 bases; bases with no gene match: 18. The CDR3 extends over 17 amino acids. CDR3 coding DNA: TGCGCCAGCCCGACCCTCGACAGGGTGGAGGCCCCAGATACGCAGTATTTT. Residues: CASPTLDRVEAPDTQYF.

V is TRBV6-5 and J is TRBJ2-3; 8 nucleotides line up with TRBD2. V lost 7 bases to trimming and J lost 3 bases; unmatched junction nucleotides: 9. This CDR3 is built from 15 residues. Germline V gene data show CDR1 as MNHEY and CDR2 as SVGAGI. As DNA, the CDR3 is TGTGCCAGCACCGAGGAGGGACTAGTTACAGATACGCAGTATTTT. Protein: CASTEEGLVTDTQYF.

This clone was seen more than once but under ten times. V gene TRBV9 combines with J gene TRBJ2-1; TRBD2 matches 9 bases. Germline values: CDR1 SGDLS, CDR2 YYNGEE. The ends lost 1 base at V and 4 bases at J; junction bases unmatched: 9. The CDR3 totals 17 residues. CDR3 sequence (DNA): TGTGCCAGCAGCGTATTCCCCAGCGGGGGGCAATACAATGAGCAGTTCTTC. Translating it yields CASSVFPSGGQYNEQFF.

Points on this clone: The identical CDR3 is also encoded by other nucleotide sequences in the sample. The chain combines TRBV4-3 with TRBJ2-2; D ambiguous. V shed 1 base and J shed 1 base, with 4 bases lying between them. This CDR3 has 14 residues. Germline CDR1 and CDR2: LGHNA and YSLEER. The CDR3 here is CASSQGQNTGELFF. The CDR3 region has the DNA TGCGCCAGCAGCCAAGGACAGAACACCGGGGAGCTGTTTTTT.